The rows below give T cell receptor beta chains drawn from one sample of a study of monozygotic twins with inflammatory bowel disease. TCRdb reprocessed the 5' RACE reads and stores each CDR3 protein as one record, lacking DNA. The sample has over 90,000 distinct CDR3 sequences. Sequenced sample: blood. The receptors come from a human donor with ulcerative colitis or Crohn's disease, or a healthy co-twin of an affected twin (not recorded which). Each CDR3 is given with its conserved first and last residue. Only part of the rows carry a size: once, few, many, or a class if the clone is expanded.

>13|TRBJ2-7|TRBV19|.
CATYPDRGYEQYF
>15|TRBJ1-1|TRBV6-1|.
CASSRTGGAFGEAFF
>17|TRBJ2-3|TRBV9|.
CASSVEPSGGGRDTQYF
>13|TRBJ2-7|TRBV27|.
CASSGWTTYEQYF
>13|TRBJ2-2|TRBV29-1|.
CSGGTGNTGELFF
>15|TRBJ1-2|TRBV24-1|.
CATSDLGTGPRGYTF
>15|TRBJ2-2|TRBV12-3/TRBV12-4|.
CASSFSQPNTGELFF
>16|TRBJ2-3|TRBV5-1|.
CASSSGTDFLADTQYF
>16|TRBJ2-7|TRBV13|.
CASSPSTGLRAYEQYF
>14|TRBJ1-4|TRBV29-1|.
CSVDSPGGGEKLFF
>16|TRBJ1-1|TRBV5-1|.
CASSLDFGGQGTEAFF
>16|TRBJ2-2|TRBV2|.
CASRIGDRVVTGELFF
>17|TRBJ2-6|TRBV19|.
CASSTLAGGTGANVLTF
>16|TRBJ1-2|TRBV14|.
CASSQAPQGTTYGYTF
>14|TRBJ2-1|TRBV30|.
CAWSKVGVGGEQFF
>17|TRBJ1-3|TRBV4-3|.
CASSQDPPQVTGNTIYF
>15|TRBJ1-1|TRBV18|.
CASSPTGTGFTEAFF
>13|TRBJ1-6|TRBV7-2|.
CASSPQRNSPLHF
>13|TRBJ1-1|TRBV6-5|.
CASSRTQITEAFF
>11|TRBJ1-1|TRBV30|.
CAWSHSTEAFF
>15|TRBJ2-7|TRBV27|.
CASSLTSRQIGEQYF
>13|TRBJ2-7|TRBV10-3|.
CATQGSTPYEQYF
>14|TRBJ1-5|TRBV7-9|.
CASSLALEGQPQHF
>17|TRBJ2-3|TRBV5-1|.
CASSFSGTSGITDTQYF
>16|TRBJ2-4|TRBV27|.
CASSSSIRIAKNIQYF
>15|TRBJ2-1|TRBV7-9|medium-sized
CASSDSGGGQNEQFF
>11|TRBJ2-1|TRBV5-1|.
CASSTGNEQFF
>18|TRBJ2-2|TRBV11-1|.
CASSQPRAAVPNTGELFF
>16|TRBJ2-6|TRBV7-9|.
CASSLRQGAGANVLTF
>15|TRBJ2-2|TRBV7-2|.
CASSPLGAGGGELFF
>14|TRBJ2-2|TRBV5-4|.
CASSQAGTTGELFF
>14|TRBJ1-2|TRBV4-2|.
CASSHLDYTYGYTF
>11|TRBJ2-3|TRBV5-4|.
CASSFVITQYF
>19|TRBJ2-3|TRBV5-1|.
CASSLENSGTSGRSDTQYF
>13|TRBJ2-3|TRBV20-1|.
CSARDGFTDTQYF
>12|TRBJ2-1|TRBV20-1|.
CSASPSGGALVF
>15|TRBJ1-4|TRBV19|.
CASSNNQRTGAELFF
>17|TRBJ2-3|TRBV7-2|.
CASSTSNRGRSTDTQYF
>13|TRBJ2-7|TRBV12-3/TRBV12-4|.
CASEREGIYEQYF
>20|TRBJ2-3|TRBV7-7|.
CASSLIPNTGTSGNTDTQYF
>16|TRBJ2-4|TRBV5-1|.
CASSGRVPGAKNMQYF
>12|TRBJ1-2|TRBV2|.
CASSWTAYGYTF
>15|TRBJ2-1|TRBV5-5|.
CASSGRDGGRNEQFF
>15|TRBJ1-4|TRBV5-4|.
CASSDLRLSNEKLFF
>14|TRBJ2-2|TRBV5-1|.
CASSLGGVGGELFF
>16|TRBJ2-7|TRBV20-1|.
CSARDLRQGITYEQYF
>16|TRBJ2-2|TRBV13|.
CATATSSGSVTGELFF
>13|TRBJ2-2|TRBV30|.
CAWDRGNTGELFF
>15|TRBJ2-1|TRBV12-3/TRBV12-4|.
CASNYLDRDYNEQFF